This T cell receptor beta chain was captured by sequencing in a study of cytotoxic CD8 clonotypes in ibrutinib-treated CLL. The overall study: Mean per-sample yields comprised about 280,000 productive templates and fewer than 95,000 productive rearrangements.

The study, taken as a whole, reports: Clonality rose at ibrutinib response and fell back toward baseline at progression. With treatment, public clonotypes, which were uncommon, either contracted or remained stable.

Libraries were prepared by immunoSEQ multiplex PCR; TCRdb keeps only in-frame clonotypes and omits some of them. The sample contains roughly 49,000 clones, around four fifths of which appear only once. From germline, CDR1 is GTSNPN and CDR2 SVGIG (reference sequence). V was clipped by 3 bases and J by 16 bases, with 19 bases between them. The CDR3 is made up of 12 amino acids. Cryopreserved PBMCs yielded around 2 micrograms of genomic DNA for TCR beta libraries. As for this clone: Antigen: not known.

J is TRBJ1-5 and V is TRBV30; D is unresolved. The origin of this receptor is a human donor with chronic lymphocytic leukemia. The sample in question was PBMCs, obtained after 24 months of ibrutinib treatment. The CDR3 reads CAWSDTGLKSHF. CDR3 DNA sequence: TGTGCCTGGAGCGATACCGGGCTCAAAAGCCATTTT.